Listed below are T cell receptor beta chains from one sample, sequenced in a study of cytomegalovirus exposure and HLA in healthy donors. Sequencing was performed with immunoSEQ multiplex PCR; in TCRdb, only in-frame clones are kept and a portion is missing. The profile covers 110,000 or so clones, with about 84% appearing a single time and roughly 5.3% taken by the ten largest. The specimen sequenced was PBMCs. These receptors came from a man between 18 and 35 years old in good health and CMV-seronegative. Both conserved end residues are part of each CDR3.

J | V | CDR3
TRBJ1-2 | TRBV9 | CASSVRDRVEGYTF
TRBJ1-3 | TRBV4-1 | CASSQVAGDGNTIYF
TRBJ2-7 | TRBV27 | CASGPGLAASYEQYF
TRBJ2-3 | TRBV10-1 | CASKLAGSDTQYF
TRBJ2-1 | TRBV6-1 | CASSGLPSGGRYNEQFF
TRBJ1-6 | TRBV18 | CASSPGGDSPLRSPLHF
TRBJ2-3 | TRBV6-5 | CASIGTGTTDTQYF
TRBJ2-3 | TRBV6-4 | CASSDSGLYTDTQYF
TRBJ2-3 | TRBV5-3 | CARSFAGDSTDTQYF
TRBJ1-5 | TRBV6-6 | CASRSPGQLTPQHF
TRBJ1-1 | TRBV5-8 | CASSLAGGLNTEAFF
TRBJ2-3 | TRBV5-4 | CASSFIGRQGADTQYF
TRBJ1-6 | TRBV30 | CAWCGTSSYNSPLHF
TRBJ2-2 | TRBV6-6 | CASSYGQLGTGELFF
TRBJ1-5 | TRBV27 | CASSSWGGLSNQPQHF
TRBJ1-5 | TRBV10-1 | CASSEQGNQPQHF
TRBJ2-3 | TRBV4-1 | CASSWEVTGGADTQYF
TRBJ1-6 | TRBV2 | CASTGPGQLNSPLHF
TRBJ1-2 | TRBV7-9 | CASNEASYGYTF
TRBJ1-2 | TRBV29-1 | CSVDEGDGGGYTF
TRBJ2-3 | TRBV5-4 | CASSLKREEAGTDTQYF
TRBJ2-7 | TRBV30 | CAWSLEGYYEQYF
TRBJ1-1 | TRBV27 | CASSLSAEVNTEAFF
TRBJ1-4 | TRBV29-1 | CSVEAGNEKLFF
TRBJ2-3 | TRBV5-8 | CASSLAGVMADTQYF
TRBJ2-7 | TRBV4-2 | CASSQEGGLSSYEQYF
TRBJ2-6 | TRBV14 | CASSPGAWSGANVLTF
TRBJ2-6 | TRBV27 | CASSSHGSGANVLTF
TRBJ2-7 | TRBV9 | CASSVGLADTEQYF
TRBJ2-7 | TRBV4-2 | CASSQEVSGPTLRHEQYF
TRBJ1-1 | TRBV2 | CASSEVGGTGWGNTEAFF
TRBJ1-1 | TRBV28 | CASSLGRKNTEAFF
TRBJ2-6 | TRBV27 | CASSPGTGVSGANVLTF
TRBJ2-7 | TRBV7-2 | CASSLASGGTSSYEQYF
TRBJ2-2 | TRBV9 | CASSGGLGATGELFF
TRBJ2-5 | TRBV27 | CASSLLAGVETQYF
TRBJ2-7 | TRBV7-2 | CASSLRPTSGSFYEQYF
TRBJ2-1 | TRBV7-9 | CASSPRLTSNEQFF
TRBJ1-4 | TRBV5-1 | CASSLGGSATNEKLFF
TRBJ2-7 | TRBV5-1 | CASSSLGTGTYEQYF
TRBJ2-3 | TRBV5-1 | CASSMDGLGGADTQYF
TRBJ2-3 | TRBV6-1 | CASSEADLSSTDTQYF